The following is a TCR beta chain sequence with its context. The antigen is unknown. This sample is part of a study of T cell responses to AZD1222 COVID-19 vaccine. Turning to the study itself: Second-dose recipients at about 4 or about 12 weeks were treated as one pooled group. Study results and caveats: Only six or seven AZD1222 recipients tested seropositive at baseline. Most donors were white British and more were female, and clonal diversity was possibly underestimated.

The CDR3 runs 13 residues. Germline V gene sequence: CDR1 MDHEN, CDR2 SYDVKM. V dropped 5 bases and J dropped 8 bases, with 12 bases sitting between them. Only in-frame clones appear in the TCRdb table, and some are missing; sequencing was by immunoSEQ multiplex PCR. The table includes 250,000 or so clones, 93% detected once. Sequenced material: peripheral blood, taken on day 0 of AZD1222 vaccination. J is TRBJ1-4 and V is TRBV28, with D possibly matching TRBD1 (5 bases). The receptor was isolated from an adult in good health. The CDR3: CASSQRGIEKLFF. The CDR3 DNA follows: TGTGCCAGCAGTCAAAGGGGTATAGAAAAACTGTTTTTT.